This TCR beta chain was recovered during a study of technical replicates of blood from a few donors. The table came from immunoSEQ multiplex PCR; TCRdb's copy has only in-frame clones and leaves some out. The sample contains around 62,000 clones, around 97% of which appear only once. The germline V and J ends were trimmed by 5 bases and 6 bases, with 16 bases remaining between them. The CDR3 covers 14 residues. Germline values: CDR1 ENHRY, CDR2 SYGVKD. Source material: T cells isolated from PBMCs. The chain joins TRBV10-3 to TRBJ1-1, with a possible D match to TRBD1 (5 bases). This clonotype was sampled from a human donor in good health. CDR3 region: CAISKGEGIPEAFF. The CDR3 nucleotides read TGTGCCATCAGTAAAGGGGAGGGAATCCCTGAAGCTTTCTTT.